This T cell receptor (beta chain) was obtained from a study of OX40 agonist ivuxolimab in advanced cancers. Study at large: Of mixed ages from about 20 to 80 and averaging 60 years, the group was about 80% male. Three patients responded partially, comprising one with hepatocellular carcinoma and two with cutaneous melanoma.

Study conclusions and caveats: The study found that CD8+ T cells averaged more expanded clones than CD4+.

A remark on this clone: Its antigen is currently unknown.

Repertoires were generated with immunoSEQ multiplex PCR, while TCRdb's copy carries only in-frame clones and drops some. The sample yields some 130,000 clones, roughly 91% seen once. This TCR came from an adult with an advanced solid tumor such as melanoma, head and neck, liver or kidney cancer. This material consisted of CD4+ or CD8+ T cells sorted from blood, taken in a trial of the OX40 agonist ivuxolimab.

CDR3 DNA: TGTGCCAGCAGCTTAGAGGCTAGGGCTTTCTTT. This translates into CASSLEARAFF. The gene calls are TRBV7-2 and TRBJ1-1; D is ambiguous. Germline V gene sequence: CDR1 SGHTA, CDR2 FQGNSA. CDR3 length equals 11 residues. V lost 1 base and J 11 bases, leaving 8 bases between the germline ends.